A single TCR beta chain is shown here with its context. Its specificity is unknown. The sample is drawn from a study of blood T cells in healthy people across ages. Overall study findings and caveats: Roughly linear age-related decline in beta diversity appeared, significant by age 40.

Each sample yielded at least 7 million isolated PBMCs. The use of a sample-barcoded 5' primer and a J-beta primer mix characterized a second PCR of roughly 7 to 11 cycles. TCRdb used MiXCR to reprocess the 5' RACE reads, holding one entry per CDR3 protein. The sample contains 750,000 to 950,000 distinct CDR3 sequences, under 30% of which appear only once. CDR3 size: 14 residues. Per the germline V gene, CDR1 is SNHLY and CDR2 is FYNNEI. Deletions cut 4 bases from V and 8 bases from J, with 15 bases between. The sample was also reused in another study, on T cells of mothers and their children. From that paper: Per child, roughly 3 million TCR beta CDR3 reads were obtained, against over 9 million per mother.

V is TRBV2 and J is TRBJ2-1; TRBD2 is a possible D gene (5 bases). The sample comprised blood. The clonotype was recovered from a boy between 10 and 17 years old in good health. The CDR3 region is CASSGRGSRDEQFF. The CDR3, as DNA: TGTGCCAGCAGTGGGCGTGGGAGTCGGGATGAGCAGTTCTTC.